This T cell receptor beta chain is drawn from a study of cytomegalovirus exposure and HLA in healthy donors. Study at large: Researchers found that approximately 77% of almost 400 genotyped donors fell within the Caucasian-associated ancestry cluster.

General observations from the study: Across donors, presence/absence analyses took sequencing depth to be roughly uniform. Accounts indicate the classifier identified cytomegalovirus status with strong specificity and sensitivity.

The length of the CDR3 is 15 residues. With V trimmed by 8 bases and J by 7 bases, 14 bases remained unmatched. The germline V gene encodes CDR1 GTSNPN and CDR2 SVGIG (reference sequence). Remarks on this clone: Its antigen remains unidentified.

Each donor was nominally healthy when sampled (though unrecorded immune exposures were likely). This PCR relied on a set of 60 Vbeta primers and 13 Jbeta primers. Sequencing was performed with immunoSEQ multiplex PCR; in TCRdb, only in-frame clones are kept and a portion is missing. The sample carries approximately 130,000 clones, roughly four fifths recorded once. The chain employs TRBV30 and TRBJ2-1; 10 bases agree with TRBD2. Specimen: PBMCs. The clonotype was recovered from a man aged 30-40 years in good health and CMV-seronegative. CDR3 bases: TGTGCCCACAAAGCAGCGGGAGGGCCTAGAAATGAGCAGTTCTTC. Protein product: CAHKAAGGPRNEQFF.